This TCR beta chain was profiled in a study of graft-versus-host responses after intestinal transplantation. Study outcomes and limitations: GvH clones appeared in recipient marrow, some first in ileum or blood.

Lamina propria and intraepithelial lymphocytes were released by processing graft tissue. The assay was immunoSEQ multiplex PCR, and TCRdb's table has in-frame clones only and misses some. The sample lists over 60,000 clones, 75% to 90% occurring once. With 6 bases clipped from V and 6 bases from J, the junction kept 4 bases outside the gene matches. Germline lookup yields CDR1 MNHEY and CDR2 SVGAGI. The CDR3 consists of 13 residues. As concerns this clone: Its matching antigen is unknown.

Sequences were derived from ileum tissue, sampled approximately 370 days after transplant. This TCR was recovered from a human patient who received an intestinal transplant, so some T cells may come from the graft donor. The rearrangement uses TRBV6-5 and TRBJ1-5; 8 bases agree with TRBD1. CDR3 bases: TGTGCCAGCAGCACCAGGGGGCTTCAGCCCCAGCATTTT. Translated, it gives CASSTRGLQPQHF.